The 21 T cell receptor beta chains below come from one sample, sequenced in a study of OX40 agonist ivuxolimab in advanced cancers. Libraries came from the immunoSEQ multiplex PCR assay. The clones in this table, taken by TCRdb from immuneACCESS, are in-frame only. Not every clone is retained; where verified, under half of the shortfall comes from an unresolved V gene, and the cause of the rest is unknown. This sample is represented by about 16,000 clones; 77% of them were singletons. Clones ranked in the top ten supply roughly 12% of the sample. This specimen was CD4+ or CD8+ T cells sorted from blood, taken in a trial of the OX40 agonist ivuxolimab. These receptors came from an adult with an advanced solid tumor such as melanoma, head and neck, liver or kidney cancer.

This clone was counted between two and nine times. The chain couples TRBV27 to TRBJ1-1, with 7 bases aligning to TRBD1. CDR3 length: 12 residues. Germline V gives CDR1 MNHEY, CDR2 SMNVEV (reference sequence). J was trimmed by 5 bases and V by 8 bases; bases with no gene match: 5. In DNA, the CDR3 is TGTGCCAGCCGAACACAGGGGACTGAAGCTTTCTTT. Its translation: CASRTQGTEAFF.

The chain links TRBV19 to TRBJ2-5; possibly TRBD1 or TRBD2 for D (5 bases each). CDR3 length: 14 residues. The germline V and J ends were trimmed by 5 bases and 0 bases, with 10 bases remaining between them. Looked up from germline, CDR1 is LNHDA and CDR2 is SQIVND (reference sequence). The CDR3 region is CASSPGRNQETQYF. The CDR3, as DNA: TGTGCCAGTAGTCCGGGACGGAACCAAGAGACCCAGTACTTC. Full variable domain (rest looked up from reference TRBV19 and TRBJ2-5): DGGITQSPKYLFRKEGQNVTLSCEQNLNHDAMYWYRQDPGQGLRLIYYSQIVNDFQKGDIAEGYSVSREKKESFPLTVTSAQKNPTAFYLCASSPGRNQETQYFGPGTRLLVL.

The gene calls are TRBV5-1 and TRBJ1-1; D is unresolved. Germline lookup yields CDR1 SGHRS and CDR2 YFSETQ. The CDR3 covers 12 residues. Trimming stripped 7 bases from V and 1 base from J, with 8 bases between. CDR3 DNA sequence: TGCGCCAGCTATGCGGGGAACACTGAAGCTTTCTTT. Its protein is CASYAGNTEAFF.

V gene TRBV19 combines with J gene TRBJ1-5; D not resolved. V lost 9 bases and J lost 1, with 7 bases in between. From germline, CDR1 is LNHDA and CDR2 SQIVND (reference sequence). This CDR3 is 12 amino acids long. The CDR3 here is CASKVSNQPQHF. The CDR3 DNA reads TGTGCCAGCAAGGTGAGCAATCAGCCCCAGCATTTT.

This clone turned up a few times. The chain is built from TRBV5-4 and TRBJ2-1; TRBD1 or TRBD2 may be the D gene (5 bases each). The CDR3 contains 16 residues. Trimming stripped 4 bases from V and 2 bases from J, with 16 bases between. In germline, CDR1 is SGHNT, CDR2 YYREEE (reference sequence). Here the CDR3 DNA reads TGTGCCAGCAGCCACCCCGGGACCCAGACCTACAATGAGCAGTTCTTC. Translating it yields CASSHPGTQTYNEQFF.

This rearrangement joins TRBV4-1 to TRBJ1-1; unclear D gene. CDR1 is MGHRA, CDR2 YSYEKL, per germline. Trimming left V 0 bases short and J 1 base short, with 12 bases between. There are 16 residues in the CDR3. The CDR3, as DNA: TGCGCCAGCAGCCAAGATATCGCGGGCCAGAACACTGAAGCTTTCTTT. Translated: CASSQDIAGQNTEAFF.

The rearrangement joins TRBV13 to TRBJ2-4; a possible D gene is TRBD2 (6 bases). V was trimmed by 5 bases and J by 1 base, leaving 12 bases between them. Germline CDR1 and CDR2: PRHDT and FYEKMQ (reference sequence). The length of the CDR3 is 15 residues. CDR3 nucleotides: TGTGCCAGCAGCCCCTGGAGGGAGGCCAAAAACATTCAGTACTTC. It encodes CASSPWREAKNIQYF.

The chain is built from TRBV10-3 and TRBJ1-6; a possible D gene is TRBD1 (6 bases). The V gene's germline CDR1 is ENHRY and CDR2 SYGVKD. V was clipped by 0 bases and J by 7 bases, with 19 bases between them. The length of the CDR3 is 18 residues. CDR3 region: CAISESLGGAGANSPLHF. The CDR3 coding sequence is TGTGCCATCAGTGAGTCTCTCGGGGGGGCAGGGGCCAATTCACCCCTCCACTTT.

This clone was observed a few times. The CDR3 DNA reads TGTGCCAGCAGTTACTTCCCCGGGACGGACTATGGCTACACCTTC. It encodes CASSYFPGTDYGYTF. The chain combines TRBV6-5 with TRBJ1-2, with D maybe TRBD1 (5 bases). Trimming cost V 1 base and J 3 bases, with 12 bases left between them. This CDR3 has 15 amino acids. Germline loops: CDR1 MNHEY, CDR2 SVGAGI.

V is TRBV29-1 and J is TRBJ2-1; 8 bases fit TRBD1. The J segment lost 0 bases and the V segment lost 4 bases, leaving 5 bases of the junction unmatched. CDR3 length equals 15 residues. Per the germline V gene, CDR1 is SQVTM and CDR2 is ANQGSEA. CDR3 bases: TGCAGCGTTGTCCCGGACAGGGTCTCCTACAATGAGCAGTTCTTC. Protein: CSVVPDRVSYNEQFF.

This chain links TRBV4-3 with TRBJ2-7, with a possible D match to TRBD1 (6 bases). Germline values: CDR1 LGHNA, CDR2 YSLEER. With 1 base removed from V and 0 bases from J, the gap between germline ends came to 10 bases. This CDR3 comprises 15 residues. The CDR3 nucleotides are TGCGCCAGCAGCCAAGTGACAGGTAGCTCCTACGAGCAGTACTTC. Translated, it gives CASSQVTGSSYEQYF.

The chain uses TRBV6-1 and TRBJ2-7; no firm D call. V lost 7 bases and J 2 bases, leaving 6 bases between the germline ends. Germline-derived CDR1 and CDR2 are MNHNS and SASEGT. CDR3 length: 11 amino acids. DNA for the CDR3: TGTGCCAGCACCCAGGCCTACGAGCAGTACTTC. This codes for CASTQAYEQYF.

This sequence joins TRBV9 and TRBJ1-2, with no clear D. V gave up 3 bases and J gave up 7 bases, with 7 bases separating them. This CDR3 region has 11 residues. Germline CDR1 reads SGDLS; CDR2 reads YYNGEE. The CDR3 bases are TGTGCCAGCAGCGCAGGCGGTGGCTACACCTTC. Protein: CASSAGGGYTF.

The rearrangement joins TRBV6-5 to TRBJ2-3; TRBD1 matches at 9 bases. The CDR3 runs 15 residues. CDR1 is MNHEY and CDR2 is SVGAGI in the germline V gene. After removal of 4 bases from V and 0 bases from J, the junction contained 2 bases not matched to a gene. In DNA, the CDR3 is TGTGCCAGCAGTTCCGGGACAGGGAGCACAGATACGCAGTATTTT. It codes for CASSSGTGSTDTQYF.

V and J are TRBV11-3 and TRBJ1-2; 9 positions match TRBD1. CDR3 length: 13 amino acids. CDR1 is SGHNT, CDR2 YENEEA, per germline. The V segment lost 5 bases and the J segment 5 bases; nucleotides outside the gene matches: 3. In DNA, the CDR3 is TGTGCCAGCAGCCCCGGGACAGGGTATGGCTACACCTTC. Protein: CASSPGTGYGYTF.

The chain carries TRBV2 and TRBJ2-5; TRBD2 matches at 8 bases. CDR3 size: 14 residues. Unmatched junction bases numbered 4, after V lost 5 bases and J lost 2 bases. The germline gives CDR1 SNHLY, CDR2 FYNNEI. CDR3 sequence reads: CASSSSGGQETQYF. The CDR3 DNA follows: TGTGCCAGCAGTTCCAGCGGGGGTCAAGAGACCCAGTACTTC.

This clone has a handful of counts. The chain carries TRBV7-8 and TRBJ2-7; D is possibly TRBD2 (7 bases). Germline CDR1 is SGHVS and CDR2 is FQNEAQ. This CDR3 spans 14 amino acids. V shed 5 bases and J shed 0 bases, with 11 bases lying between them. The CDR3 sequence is CASSVGGGSYEQYF. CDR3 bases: TGTGCCAGCAGCGTGGGAGGGGGCTCCTACGAGCAGTACTTC.

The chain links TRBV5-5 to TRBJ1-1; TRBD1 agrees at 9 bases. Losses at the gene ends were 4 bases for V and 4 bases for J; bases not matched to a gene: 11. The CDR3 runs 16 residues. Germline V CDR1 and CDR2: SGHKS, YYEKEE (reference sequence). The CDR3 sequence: CASSLAGTGWGTEAFF. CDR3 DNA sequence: TGTGCCAGCAGCCTGGCCGGGACAGGGTGGGGCACTGAAGCTTTCTTT.

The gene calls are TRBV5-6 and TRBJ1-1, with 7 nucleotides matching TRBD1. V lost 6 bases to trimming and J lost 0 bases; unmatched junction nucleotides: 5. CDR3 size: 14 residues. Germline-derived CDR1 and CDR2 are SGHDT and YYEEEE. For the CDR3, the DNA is TGTGCCAGCACCGGTACAGGGGTGAACACTGAAGCTTTCTTT. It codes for CASTGTGVNTEAFF.

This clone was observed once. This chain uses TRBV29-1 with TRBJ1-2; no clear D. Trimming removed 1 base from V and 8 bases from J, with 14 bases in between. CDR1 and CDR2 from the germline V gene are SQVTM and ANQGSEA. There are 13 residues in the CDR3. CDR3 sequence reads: CSVEAETLGGYTF. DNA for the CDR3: TGCAGCGTTGAAGCCGAGACCTTGGGAGGCTACACCTTC.

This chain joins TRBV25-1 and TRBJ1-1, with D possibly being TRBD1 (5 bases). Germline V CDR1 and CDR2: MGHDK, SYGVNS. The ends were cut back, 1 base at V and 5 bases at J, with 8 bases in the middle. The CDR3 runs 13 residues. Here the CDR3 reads CASSEWGITEAFF. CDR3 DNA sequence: TGTGCCAGCAGTGAATGGGGGATAACTGAAGCTTTCTTT.